This T cell receptor beta chain was obtained from a study of shared clonotypes between healthy human individuals. CDR1 is KGHSH and CDR2 is LQKENI in the germline V gene. V was cut by 2 bases and J by 6 bases, with 10 bases left in between. The CDR3 is 13 residues long. The unsorted PBMC sample used ten immunoSEQ deep assay plates. Generated by immunoSEQ multiplex PCR, the TCRdb table keeps only in-frame clones and is missing some. The table lists 470,000 or so clones, approximately 82% of them singletons. This chain joins TRBV18 and TRBJ1-2; D gene ambiguous. The source material was PBMCs. The source is a woman in her forties in good health. Some clones in this sample may be carry-over from other donors' samples. The CDR3 region has the DNA TGTGCCAGCTCACCATCCTCCGGGGATGGCTACACCTTC. It is translated as CASSPSSGDGYTF.